This T cell receptor (beta chain) appears in the sequencing data of a study of blood T cell repertoires in COVID-19. The CDR3 spans 14 residues. Losses at the gene ends were 1 base for V and 5 bases for J; bases not matched to a gene: 4. The germline V gene encodes CDR1 SGHTA and CDR2 FQGNSA. Using immunoSEQ multiplex PCR, the repertoire was profiled, and TCRdb retains in-frame clones only, with some absent. The sample has a few hundred thousand clones, roughly 91% seen once. The rearrangement joins TRBV7-2 to TRBJ2-5, with 7 bases matching TRBD2. Sequenced sample: PBMCs or T cells enriched from blood (not recorded which). The clonotype was recovered from a woman in her twenties or thirties who had recovered from COVID-19. The CDR3 DNA sequence: TGTGCCAGCAGCTTAGGGGGAGGGCTGGAGACCCAGTACTTC. The encoded protein is CASSLGGGLETQYF.